These 21 T cell receptor beta chains were sequenced from one sample in a study of T cell changes during pregnancy in multiple sclerosis. Generated by immunoSEQ multiplex PCR, the TCRdb table keeps only in-frame clones and is missing some. The table has some 25,000 clones, around 90% seen once. Material: CD4+ T cells from peripheral blood mononuclear cells, obtained in the first trimester of pregnancy. The receptors were gathered from a female donor in good health, enrolled as a control in a pregnancy study.

This chain connects TRBV19 to TRBJ2-2; a weak D match, TRBD2 (5 bases). The V end was cut by 3 bases, the J end by 2 bases, with 13 bases between. The CDR3 runs 16 residues. The germline V gene encodes CDR1 LNHDA and CDR2 SQIVND (reference sequence). The CDR3 sequence: CASSIFGGLNTGELFF. CDR3 nucleotides: TGTGCCAGTAGTATTTTTGGCGGGCTTAACACCGGGGAGCTGTTTTTT.

The V call is TRBV6-1, the J call TRBJ2-2; D unclear. This CDR3 region has 14 residues. Germline loops: CDR1 MNHNS, CDR2 SASEGT. Deletions cut 0 bases from V and 3 bases from J, with 5 bases between. In DNA form, the CDR3 reads TGTGCCAGCAGTGAAGCGTCCTACACCGGGGAGCTGTTTTTT. Its protein product is CASSEASYTGELFF.

This chain links TRBV7-9 with TRBJ2-2; D gene ambiguous. Trimming pared 1 base from V and 4 bases from J, leaving 13 bases between. Germline V gene data show CDR1 as SEHNR and CDR2 as FQNEAQ (reference sequence). The CDR3 runs 16 residues. The CDR3 is CASSLGAVAFTGELFF. The CDR3 coding sequence is TGTGCCAGCAGCTTAGGCGCGGTGGCATTCACCGGGGAGCTGTTTTTT.

A few counts support this clone. The chain employs TRBV2 and TRBJ2-7; a possible D gene is TRBD1 (5 bases). The CDR3 length is 14 residues. Looked up from germline, CDR1 is SNHLY and CDR2 is FYNNEI. With 2 bases removed from V and 6 bases from J, the gap between germline ends came to 14 bases. In DNA, the CDR3 is TGTGCCAGCAGTGAAATCCAGGGCGGTGCCGAGCAGTACTTC. Amino acids: CASSEIQGGAEQYF.

For the CDR3, the DNA is TGCGCCAGCAGGGCGGCAGGGGGCGCGGAAGAGACCCAGTACTTC. It is translated as CASRAAGGAEETQYF. The chain employs TRBV5-1 and TRBJ2-5, with 8 bases matching TRBD1. The CDR3 is 15 residues long. V shed 5 bases and J 3 bases; nucleotides not matched to a gene: 9. The germline V gene encodes CDR1 SGHRS and CDR2 YFSETQ.

The chain links TRBV9 to TRBJ2-5, with 7 bases matching TRBD2. Trimming took 0 bases from V and 5 from J; bases not matched to a gene: 4. The CDR3 contains 14 residues. Per the germline V gene, CDR1 is SGDLS and CDR2 is YYNGEE. CDR3 sequence reads: CASSVAGGFETQYF. For the CDR3, the DNA is TGTGCCAGCAGCGTAGCGGGGGGATTTGAGACCCAGTACTTC.

The CDR3 loop is CASSLSLGQGAPGGAFF. The CDR3 bases are TGTGCCAGCAGCTTAAGTCTGGGACAGGGGGCCCCTGGTGGAGCTTTCTTT. The chain links TRBV11-2 to TRBJ1-1; 12 nucleotides align to TRBD1. Germline V gene sequence: CDR1 SGHAT, CDR2 FQNNGV. The CDR3 spans 17 residues. With V trimmed by 2 bases and J by 10 bases, 14 bases remained unmatched.

V is TRBV10-1 and J is TRBJ2-3; weak D call: TRBD2 (6 bases). The CDR3 length is 14 residues. Germline-derived CDR1 and CDR2 are WNHNN and SYGVQD (reference sequence). Trimming left V 6 bases short and J 0 bases short, with 10 bases between. CDR3 in amino acids: CASRRDFSTDTQYF. Here the CDR3 DNA reads TGCGCCAGCAGGAGGGACTTCAGCACAGATACGCAGTATTTT.

J is TRBJ2-1 and V is TRBV11-2, with 9 nucleotides matching TRBD2. The CDR3 is made up of 16 amino acids. The germline gives CDR1 SGHAT, CDR2 FQNNGV. V shed 5 bases, J shed 6 bases, and the junction held 11 bases outside the gene matches. CDR3 DNA: TGTGCCAGCAGCGGTTCTGGAGCGGGGGGCCCCAATGAGCAGTTCTTC. Translating it yields CASSGSGAGGPNEQFF.

V usage is TRBV11-2 and J usage is TRBJ1-4; 9 nucleotides line up with TRBD1. The germline V gene has CDR1 SGHAT and CDR2 FQNNGV. There are 13 residues in the CDR3. V lost 5 bases and J lost 11; bases outside the gene matches: 6. CDR3 coding DNA: TGTGCCAGCAGCCCAACCGGGACAGGGAAACTGTTTTTT. Translating gives CASSPTGTGKLFF.

V and J are TRBV6-1 and TRBJ2-2, with D perhaps TRBD2 (6 bases). The V and J ends lost 8 bases and 0 bases respectively, with 7 bases between them. Germline assignment: CDR1 MNHNS and CDR2 SASEGT. The CDR3 contains 13 residues. The CDR3 bases are TGTGCCAGCGCGGGACCGAACACCGGGGAGCTGTTTTTT. Amino acids: CASAGPNTGELFF.

The V gene is TRBV10-3, the J gene TRBJ2-5; 7 nucleotides agree with TRBD1. The trim removed 4 bases at V and 5 bases at J, leaving 7 bases unmatched. Germline CDR1 reads ENHRY; CDR2 reads SYGVKD. The CDR3 totals 14 residues. The CDR3 region has the DNA TGTGCCATCAGTGGCGACAGGGAGATCGAGACCCAGTACTTC. This gives the protein CAISGDREIETQYF.

The gene calls are TRBV16 and TRBJ2-3; tentative D call: TRBD2 (6 bases). CDR3 length: 14 amino acids. From germline, CDR1 is KGHSY and CDR2 FQNENV. The V end was cut by 4 bases, the J end by 5 bases, with 13 bases between. The CDR3 sequence is CASSPARGRDTQYF. CDR3 sequence (DNA): TGTGCCAGCAGCCCTGCCCGGGGGAGAGATACGCAGTATTTT.

Only one count was recorded for this clone. The rearrangement uses TRBV2 and TRBJ1-3; 9 bases line up with TRBD1. The V and J ends lost 2 bases and 4 bases, in that order; junction bases with no gene match: 3. CDR3 length: 15 residues. The germline V gene encodes CDR1 SNHLY and CDR2 FYNNEI. The CDR3 region is CASSELGQGGNTIYF. The CDR3 DNA reads TGTGCCAGCAGTGAATTGGGACAGGGAGGAAACACCATATATTTT.

The chain employs TRBV29-1 and TRBJ1-2, with 7 bases fitting TRBD1. The V gene's germline CDR1 is SQVTM and CDR2 ANQGSEA. This CDR3 region has 12 residues. With 5 bases clipped from V and 8 bases from J, the junction kept 8 bases outside the gene matches. The CDR3 nucleotides read TGCAGCGTTTACAGGGGATCCGGCGGCTACACCTTC. It codes for CSVYRGSGGYTF.

This chain uses TRBV19 with TRBJ1-4; TRBD1 is a possible D gene (5 bases). CDR3 length: 16 residues. The V end was cut by 0 bases, the J end by 0 bases, with 8 bases between. The germline V gene encodes CDR1 LNHDA and CDR2 SQIVND (reference sequence). The CDR3 protein is CASSIDRATTNEKLFF. The CDR3 region has the DNA TGTGCCAGTAGTATAGACAGGGCGACAACTAATGAAAAACTGTTTTTT.

CDR3 amino acids: CASSDRDRPSKGYTF. CDR3 in DNA: TGTGCCAGCAGCGACCGGGACAGGCCCTCGAAGGGCTACACCTTC. The chain uses TRBV9 and TRBJ1-2; 8 nucleotides match TRBD1. Losses at the gene ends were 3 bases for V and 8 bases for J; bases not matched to a gene: 12. Per germline, CDR1 SGDLS and CDR2 YYNGEE. This CDR3 is 15 amino acids long.

The chain couples TRBV4-2 to TRBJ2-7, with D possibly being TRBD2 (5 bases). V was cut by 1 base and J by 4 bases, with 14 bases left in between. Germline CDR1 LGHNA, CDR2 YNFKEQ. The CDR3 sequence is 15 residues long. CDR3 residues: CASSQVGETRYEQYF. In DNA, the CDR3 is TGTGCCAGCAGCCAAGTTGGGGAGACAAGGTACGAGCAGTACTTC.

In its sample, this clone was seen once. CDR3 amino acids: CASSLEPGQGTIFAKNIQYF. The CDR3 DNA is TGTGCCAGCAGTTTAGAGCCGGGACAGGGAACTATCTTTGCCAAAAACATTCAGTACTTC. The gene calls are TRBV28 and TRBJ2-4; TRBD1 aligns across 9 bases. The length of the CDR3 is 20 residues. The germline gives CDR1 MDHEN, CDR2 SYDVKM. Losses at the gene ends were 2 bases for V and 1 base for J; bases not matched to a gene: 15.

The V gene is TRBV23-1, the J gene TRBJ1-5; no clear D gene. TRBV23-1 is known as an ORF, though its function is uncertain. The V end lost 2 bases, the J end lost 0 bases, and 14 bases lay between the germline ends. The CDR3 extends over 17 amino acids. CDR3 in DNA: TGCGCCAGCAGTCAAAAAGGGCCCCGGGGTAGCAATCAGCCCCAGCATTTT. It is translated as CASSQKGPRGSNQPQHF.

The rearrangement joins TRBV10-3 to TRBJ2-7; D might be TRBD2 (5 bases). From germline, CDR1 is ENHRY and CDR2 SYGVKD. Between the trimmed V and J ends, which lost 0 bases and 6 bases, there was a span of 9 bases. The CDR3 consists of 13 residues. Written as DNA, the CDR3 is TGTGCCATCAGTGAGTCGATACGGGGCGAGCAGTACTTC. It codes for CAISESIRGEQYF.